This T cell receptor beta chain derives from a study of shared clonotypes between healthy human individuals. The study, taken as a whole, reports: Estimated clonotype richness was generally higher in naive than memory subsets.

Free of recent acute infections or vaccinations, the donors were healthy HIV-negative adults. Per sorted-subset replicate PCR, input was 200 to 250 ng DNA, representing around 29,000 T cell genomes. The data were produced by immunoSEQ multiplex PCR, yet TCRdb's version contains in-frame clones alone and is incomplete. Of under 2,500,000 clones listed, about 94% are singletons. Turning to this clone: As yet, its antigen is unknown.

The sequencing sample was made of naive CD4+ T cells sorted from blood. Documented subset: CD45RA+ positively selected. The sequence came from a man younger than 35 in good health.

The CDR3 region has the DNA TGTGCCAGCAGAGCCGGTGCTGATTCGCAGGGGCGAGGAGAAAAACTGTTTTTT. Protein sequence: CASRAGADSQGRGEKLFF. V is TRBV2 and J is TRBJ1-4; D possibly corresponds to TRBD1 (6 bases). V was trimmed by 6 bases and J by 8 bases, leaving 28 bases between them. The CDR3 extends over 18 amino acids. CDR1 SNHLY and CDR2 FYNNEI come from the germline V gene. Using reference TRBV2 and TRBJ1-4 for the parts outside the CDR3, the full variable domain is EPEVTQTPSHQVTQMGQEVILRCVPISNHLYFYWYRQILGQKVEFLVSFYNNEISEKSEIFDDQFSVERPDGSNFTLKIRSTKLEDSAMYFCASRAGADSQGRGEKLFFGSGTQLSVL.